These 17 T cell receptor beta chains were sequenced from one sample in a study of shared clonotypes between healthy human individuals. Only in-frame clones appear in the TCRdb table, and some are missing; sequencing was by immunoSEQ multiplex PCR. The table shows about 2.4 million clones, with approximately 94% occurring only once. The sequenced sample consisted of naive CD4+ T cells from PBMCs. Subset denoted: CD45RA+ positively selected. Receptors originate from a man younger than 35 in good health. Some clones in this sample may be carry-over from other donors' samples.

This clone was seen only once. This sequence joins TRBV5-4 and TRBJ1-4; 8 bases agree with TRBD1. With 4 bases clipped from V and 3 bases from J, the junction kept 8 bases outside the gene matches. Germline CDR1 SGHNT, CDR2 YYREEE (reference sequence). This CDR3 comprises 16 residues. CDR3 loop: CASSIGGRGPNEKLFF. The CDR3 DNA reads as TGTGCCAGCAGCATTGGGGGCAGGGGGCCTAATGAAAAACTGTTTTTT.

This chain joins TRBV2 and TRBJ2-5; 7 positions agree with TRBD1. The CDR3 is 13 amino acids. After removal of 7 bases from V and 5 bases from J, the junction contained 7 bases not matched to a gene. The germline gives CDR1 SNHLY, CDR2 FYNNEI. The CDR3 bases are TGTGCCAGCACAAACAGGGGCTGGGAGACCCAGTACTTC. This codes for CASTNRGWETQYF.

This clone is a singleton in its sample. The V gene is TRBV7-9, the J gene TRBJ1-5; 9 nucleotides agree with TRBD1. Germline-derived CDR1 and CDR2 are SEHNR and FQNEAQ (reference sequence). Trimming cost V 5 bases and J 3 bases; bases outside gene matches: 2. CDR3 length equals 14 residues. The CDR3 protein is CASSRTGDNQPQHF. The CDR3 nucleotides are TGTGCCAGCAGCCGGACAGGGGACAATCAGCCCCAGCATTTT.

This rearrangement joins TRBV4-1 to TRBJ2-3; the D call may be TRBD1 or TRBD2 (5 bases each). Germline V gene sequence: CDR1 MGHRA, CDR2 YSYEKL. Trimming removed 1 base at V and 6 bases at J, with 20 bases between. CDR3 size: 17 residues. CDR3 DNA sequence: TGCGCCAGCAGCCAAGTCCCTCCTTATCGAGGGACGGATACGCAGTATTTT. It is translated as CASSQVPPYRGTDTQYF.

The chain joins TRBV6-5 to TRBJ2-7, with 8 bases aligning to TRBD1. V was clipped by 0 bases and J by 4 bases; unmatched bases: 5. The V gene's germline CDR1 is MNHEY and CDR2 SVGAGI. The CDR3 runs to 15 residues. The DNA of the CDR3 is TGTGCCAGCAGTTACTCGAACAGGGGGAAATACGAGCAGTACTTC. Translation: CASSYSNRGKYEQYF.

The rearrangement links TRBV6-6 to TRBJ1-5, with TRBD1 matching 8 bases. CDR1 is MNHNY and CDR2 is SVGAGI in the germline V gene (reference sequence). There are 14 residues in the CDR3. Trimming took 4 bases from V and 2 from J; bases not matched to a gene: 1. CDR3 bases: TGTGCCAGCAGTTCAGGGGGCGGCAATCAGCCCCAGCATTTT. It translates to CASSSGGGNQPQHF.

V gene TRBV6-5 combines with J gene TRBJ2-2; 8 positions match TRBD1. The CDR3 covers 15 residues. Germline-derived CDR1 and CDR2 are MNHEY and SVGAGI. Germline trimming cut 6 bases from V and 0 bases from J; bases unmatched to any gene: 3. The CDR3 region is CASRETGANTGELFF. In nucleotides, the CDR3 is TGTGCCAGCAGGGAGACAGGGGCGAACACCGGGGAGCTGTTTTTT.

A note on this clone: Other DNA sequences in the sample encode the same CDR3. The chain carries TRBV27 and TRBJ2-5; 7 bases are a match to TRBD1. This CDR3 is 14 amino acids long. Germline V gene data show CDR1 as MNHEY and CDR2 as SMNVEV (reference sequence). V lost 3 bases to trimming and J lost 4 bases; unmatched junction nucleotides: 5. CDR3 residues: CASSFKGALETQYF. Written as DNA, the CDR3 is TGTGCCAGCAGTTTTAAGGGGGCATTAGAGACCCAGTACTTC.

The chain has TRBV4-2 and TRBJ2-1, with D possibly matching TRBD2 (6 bases). Germline CDR1 LGHNA, CDR2 YNFKEQ. Trimming took off 1 base at V and 3 bases at J, with 13 bases between the two ends. This CDR3 spans 16 amino acids. Written as DNA, the CDR3 is TGTGCCAGCAGCCAAGCCGGGACTTTGGACTACAATGAGCAGTTCTTC. Residues: CASSQAGTLDYNEQFF.

Comment on this clone: This specimen includes other DNA sequences encoding the same CDR3. V is TRBV30 and J is TRBJ1-5; tentative D call: TRBD1 (6 bases). Per the germline V gene, CDR1 is GTSNPN and CDR2 is SVGIG (reference sequence). With 2 bases removed from V and 2 bases from J, the gap between germline ends came to 10 bases. The CDR3 contains 14 residues. The CDR3 region has the DNA TGTGCCTGGAGTAGGGACACCGGCAATCAGCCCCAGCATTTT. Its protein is CAWSRDTGNQPQHF.

Turning to this clone: Other nucleotide sequences in the sample specify the same CDR3. The chain is built from TRBV5-1 and TRBJ2-7; D remains ambiguous. This CDR3 region has 13 residues. Germline CDR1 reads SGHRS; CDR2 reads YFSETQ. The V and J ends lost 0 bases and 3 bases respectively, with 7 bases between them. CDR3 sequence (DNA): TGCGCCAGCAGCTTGGCCGCCCACTACGAGCAGTACTTC. Translating gives CASSLAAHYEQYF.

This clone was found once. This CDR3 is CASSDRGPNTDTQYF. The CDR3 DNA is TGCGCCAGCAGTGATCGGGGTCCTAACACAGATACGCAGTATTTT. The chain recombines TRBV10-1 with TRBJ2-3, with D possibly being TRBD2 (5 bases). Germline CDR1 WNHNN, CDR2 SYGVQD (reference sequence). The CDR3 contains 15 residues. V was pared by 3 bases and J by 2 bases, with 12 bases between.

This rearrangement joins TRBV9 to TRBJ2-3; D is ambiguous. Trimming took off 0 bases at V and 6 bases at J, with 8 bases between the two ends. Germline-derived CDR1 and CDR2 are SGDLS and YYNGEE. The CDR3 extends over 13 amino acids. The CDR3 loop reads CASSVDMTDTQYF. CDR3 DNA sequence: TGTGCCAGCAGCGTAGACATGACGGATACGCAGTATTTT.

The chain uses TRBV28 and TRBJ2-6, with D unresolved. The CDR3 runs 15 residues. V lost 10 bases, J lost 1 base, and 14 bases lay in between. Per the germline V gene, CDR1 is MDHEN and CDR2 is SYDVKM. CDR3 region: CATHPWGSGANVLTF. As DNA, the CDR3 is TGTGCCACCCACCCATGGGGATCTGGGGCCAACGTCCTGACTTTC.

The gene calls are TRBV2 and TRBJ2-1; D is unresolved. The V gene lost 4 bases and the J gene lost 6 bases, with 13 bases spanning the gap. There are 14 residues in the CDR3. Germline CDR1 is SNHLY and CDR2 is FYNNEI. CDR3 region: CASSVGPTPNEQFF. CDR3 sequence (DNA): TGTGCCAGCAGTGTGGGTCCTACACCCAATGAGCAGTTCTTC. The full variable domain, completed using reference TRBV2 and TRBJ2-1, is EPEVTQTPSHQVTQMGQEVILRCVPISNHLYFYWYRQILGQKVEFLVSFYNNEISEKSEIFDDQFSVERPDGSNFTLKIRSTKLEDSAMYFCASSVGPTPNEQFFGPGTRLTVL.

The chain carries TRBV7-7 and TRBJ2-7; 8 bases match TRBD1. CDR3 length: 14 amino acids. With 5 bases clipped from V and 5 bases from J, the junction kept 8 bases outside the gene matches. Germline assignment: CDR1 SSHAT and CDR2 FNYEAQ (reference sequence). In nucleotides, the CDR3 is TGTGCCAGCAGCACCCGGACAGGGTCCAACGAGCAGTACTTC. It translates to CASSTRTGSNEQYF.

V and J are TRBV7-9 and TRBJ2-3; D may be TRBD1 (5 bases). From germline, CDR1 is SEHNR and CDR2 FQNEAQ (reference sequence). The CDR3 consists of 15 residues. Trimming cost V 1 base and J 3 bases, with 11 bases left between them. CDR3 amino acids: CASSLGQLLTDTQYF. The CDR3 DNA reads TGTGCCAGCAGCTTAGGACAGCTATTAACAGATACGCAGTATTTT.